The 30 T cell receptor beta chains given below trace back to one sample, sequenced in a study of CD8+ T cells in alopecia areata. The sequencing template was cDNA reverse transcribed from extracted RNA. This table comes from immunoSEQ multiplex PCR, and its TCRdb copy is limited to in-frame clones, with some not included. The sample has 200,000 to 250,000 clones, around 65% seen once. Treatment described: oral pan-JAK inhibitor, 5-10 mg twice daily. The material was CD4+ T cells sorted from blood, obtained at week 4, from a patient treated with tofacitinib. All receptors come from a human donor with alopecia areata.

This clone was observed a few times. This chain joins TRBV29-1 and TRBJ2-7; D possibly corresponds to TRBD1 (6 bases). CDR3 length: 13 residues. The germline V gene encodes CDR1 SQVTM and CDR2 ANQGSEA. V gave up 7 bases and J gave up 2 bases, with 15 bases separating them. CDR3 DNA sequence: TGCAGCGCCCTGGACAGATCTACCTACGAGCAGTACTTC. This translates into CSALDRSTYEQYF.

The V call is TRBV5-1, the J call TRBJ1-1, with 9 nucleotides matching TRBD1. The CDR3 length is 13 residues. With 5 bases clipped from V and 6 bases from J, the junction kept 5 bases outside the gene matches. Germline V gives CDR1 SGHRS, CDR2 YFSETQ. The CDR3: CASSYRQGAEAFF. For the CDR3, the DNA is TGCGCCAGCAGTTATCGACAGGGGGCTGAAGCTTTCTTT.

V is TRBV30 and J is TRBJ2-4; maybe TRBD2 (6 bases). CDR1 and CDR2 from the germline V gene are GTSNPN and SVGIG (reference sequence). V shed 4 bases and J shed 0 bases, with 7 bases lying between them. This CDR3 has 13 amino acids. The CDR3 DNA reads TGTGCCTGGACGGGGGTAGCCAAAAACATTCAGTACTTC. Its translation is CAWTGVAKNIQYF.

This clone was seen only once. The chain couples TRBV25-1 to TRBJ1-2; 7 nucleotides align to TRBD1. The CDR3 loop spans 15 amino acids. Germline V gene sequence: CDR1 MGHDK, CDR2 SYGVNS. V shed 4 bases, J shed 7 bases, and the junction held 12 bases outside the gene matches. The CDR3 DNA reads as TGTGCCAGCAGTGTGGCGGGCTCGAGGACAGGTGGCTACACCTTC. Amino acid sequence: CASSVAGSRTGGYTF.

This chain uses TRBV5-6 with TRBJ1-4, with 7 bases matching TRBD1. Trimming removed 3 bases from V and 4 bases from J; junction bases left unmatched: 9. The germline V gene encodes CDR1 SGHDT and CDR2 YYEEEE. This CDR3 is built from 16 residues. CDR3 in DNA: TGTGCCAGCAGCTCGGAGGAGGGGGCTGGTAATGAAAAACTGTTTTTT. As protein: CASSSEEGAGNEKLFF.

CDR3 nucleotide sequence: TGTGCCACCAGCCGGGACCCCCGCTCTGGAAACACCATATATTTT. This gives the protein CATSRDPRSGNTIYF. This chain uses TRBV15 with TRBJ1-3; D perhaps matches TRBD1 (5 bases). V lost 5 bases to trimming and J lost 0 bases, with 11 bases between them. The length of the CDR3 is 15 residues. Germline V gene lookup returns CDR1 LNHNV and CDR2 YYDKDF (reference sequence).

The CDR3 DNA is TGTGCCAGCAGCCCCACCCCCGGGCAGCCCCAGCATTTT. Translating it yields CASSPTPGQPQHF. This chain links TRBV5-5 with TRBJ1-5; the D is unclear. The CDR3 consists of 13 residues. The V and J ends lost 4 bases and 7 bases respectively, with 12 bases between them. Germline V gene lookup returns CDR1 SGHKS and CDR2 YYEKEE (reference sequence).

The gene calls are TRBV30 and TRBJ1-2; 11 bases map to TRBD1. There are 13 residues in the CDR3. V trimming: 5 bases; J trimming: 2 bases; junction bases outside the gene matches: 1. Germline V gene data show CDR1 as GTSNPN and CDR2 as SVGIG (reference sequence). CDR3 coding DNA: TGTGCCTGGCGGACAGGGGGCAACTATGGCTACACCTTC. This translates into CAWRTGGNYGYTF. The full variable domain, in which reference TRBV30 and TRBJ1-2 provide the parts outside the CDR3, is SQTIHQWPATLVQPVGSPLSLECTVEGTSNPNLYWYRQAAGRGLQLLFYSVGIGQISSEVPQNLSASRPQDRQFILSSKKLLLSDSGFYLCAWRTGGNYGYTFGSGTRLTVV.

This chain links TRBV7-2 with TRBJ2-5, with TRBD2 identical over 7 bases. The CDR3 loop spans 15 amino acids. V lost 4 bases to trimming and J lost 4 bases; unmatched junction nucleotides: 9. Looked up from germline, CDR1 is SGHTA and CDR2 is FQGNSA. CDR3 sequence: CASSSPGGVSETQYF. The CDR3 DNA sequence: TGTGCCAGCAGCTCCCCTGGGGGGGTATCAGAGACCCAGTACTTC.

The chain combines TRBV4-2 with TRBJ2-7; D tentatively reads TRBD1 or TRBD2 (5 bases each). This CDR3 has 15 amino acids. Germline V gives CDR1 LGHNA, CDR2 YNFKEQ. V gave up 0 bases and J gave up 2 bases, with 11 bases separating them. CDR3 coding DNA: TGTGCCAGCAGCCAAGATCAGGGAGCGGCCTACGAGCAGTACTTC. It codes for CASSQDQGAAYEQYF.

This sequence joins TRBV7-9 and TRBJ1-2; tentatively, D is TRBD1 (5 bases). The CDR3 runs to 14 residues. Germline loops: CDR1 SEHNR, CDR2 FQNEAQ (reference sequence). V gave up 5 bases and J gave up 8 bases, with 18 bases separating them. The CDR3 nucleotides read TGTGCCAGCAGCACCGGGACGACGGAAGCGGGCTACACCTTC. As protein: CASSTGTTEAGYTF.

The rearrangement joins TRBV15 to TRBJ2-5, with D possibly TRBD2 on 5 matching bases. Trimming took 0 bases from V and 4 from J, leaving 6 bases between them. Germline CDR1 LNHNV, CDR2 YYDKDF (reference sequence). This CDR3 contains 13 residues. The CDR3 coding sequence is TGTGCCACCAGCAGAGATGAGGGAGAGACCCAGTACTTC. Translated: CATSRDEGETQYF.

Comments on this clone: The identical CDR3 is also encoded by other nucleotide sequences in the sample. The chain links TRBV5-1 to TRBJ1-6; D gene uncertain. The CDR3 has 15 amino acids. Germline CDR1 SGHRS, CDR2 YFSETQ. V dropped 0 bases and J dropped 7 bases, with 11 bases sitting between them. CDR3 residues: CASSLDSPPNSPLHF. The CDR3 nucleotides read TGCGCCAGCAGCTTGGACAGCCCCCCAAATTCACCCCTCCACTTT.

V gene TRBV27 combines with J gene TRBJ2-3, with a tentative D call TRBD2 (6 bases). The CDR3 length is 17 residues. Trimming pared 8 bases from V and 2 bases from J, leaving 23 bases between. CDR1 and CDR2 (germline): MNHEY, SMNVEV (reference sequence). Written as DNA, the CDR3 is TGTGCCAGCTCCAAAGAAAGGGGCGCGGGATTCACAGATACGCAGTATTTT. Protein product: CASSKERGAGFTDTQYF.

This sequence joins TRBV5-4 and TRBJ1-4, with D possibly TRBD1 on 5 matching bases. V lost 4 bases to trimming and J lost 12 bases, with 19 bases between them. Germline V lookup: CDR1 SGHNT, CDR2 YYREEE (reference sequence). The CDR3 is made up of 14 amino acids. The CDR3 region has the DNA TGTGCCAGCAGCCTCGGGACCCCCAAAGGGGAACTGTTTTTT. It yields the protein CASSLGTPKGELFF. The whole variable domain, filled in from reference TRBV5-4 and TRBJ1-4, reads ETGVTQSPTHLIKTRGQQVTLRCSSQSGHNTVSWYQQALGQGPQFIFQYYREEENGRGNFPPRFSGLQFPNYSSELNVNALELDDSALYLCASSLGTPKGELFFGSGTQLSVL.

J is TRBJ2-1 and V is TRBV29-1; D is perhaps TRBD1 (5 bases). The CDR3 extends over 15 amino acids. Germline CDR1 SQVTM, CDR2 ANQGSEA. V was pared by 3 bases and J by 0 bases, with 12 bases between. The DNA for the CDR3 is TGCAGCGTTGATTCCGACAGCAGCTCCTACAATGAGCAGTTCTTC. It codes for CSVDSDSSSYNEQFF.

This clone is a singleton in its sample. The chain has TRBV6-5 and TRBJ2-7; D is unresolved. With 2 bases removed from V and 3 bases from J, the gap between germline ends came to 2 bases. Germline assignment: CDR1 MNHEY and CDR2 SVGAGI. The CDR3 extends over 11 amino acids. CDR3 protein: CASSYRYEQYF. The CDR3 nucleotides read TGTGCCAGCAGTTACCGCTACGAGCAGTACTTC.

This clone has just one count. The chain couples TRBV5-4 to TRBJ1-5; perhaps TRBD1 as D (5 bases). Germline V gene data show CDR1 as SGHNT and CDR2 as YYREEE (reference sequence). Deletions cut 1 base from V and 7 bases from J, with 12 bases between. The CDR3 has 14 residues. This CDR3 is CASSLYGGSQPQHF. Here the CDR3 DNA reads TGTGCCAGCAGCTTGTATGGGGGGTCCCAGCCCCAGCATTTT.

This clone was observed a few times. The chain carries TRBV11-2 and TRBJ2-3; D ambiguous. V was cut by 0 bases and J by 4 bases, with 11 bases left in between. CDR3 length equals 15 residues. Germline loops: CDR1 SGHAT, CDR2 FQNNGV. In DNA, the CDR3 is TGTGCCAGCAGCTTAGACGGCTCTGGTTCAGATACGCAGTATTTT. Amino acid sequence: CASSLDGSGSDTQYF.

This clone came up a few times. The chain recombines TRBV4-1 with TRBJ1-6, with D possibly TRBD1 on 5 matching bases. Trimming removed 3 bases at V and 7 bases at J, with 10 bases between. Germline CDR1 MGHRA, CDR2 YSYEKL. The CDR3 is 14 residues long. The CDR3 coding sequence is TGCGCCAGCAGCCAGAGGGGCGCGAATTCACCCCTCCACTTT. The encoded protein is CASSQRGANSPLHF.

This clone was detected only a few times. The rearrangement uses TRBV4-1 and TRBJ1-2; TRBD1 is a possible D gene (5 bases). Germline V gene lookup returns CDR1 MGHRA and CDR2 YSYEKL. Trimming took off 0 bases at V and 5 bases at J, with 16 bases between the two ends. There are 16 residues in the CDR3. As DNA, the CDR3 is TGCGCCAGCAGCCAAGATCACGGGCAGGGACGGTATGGCTACACCTTC. It yields the protein CASSQDHGQGRYGYTF.

Only a few counts were recorded for this clone. The chain combines TRBV6-5 with TRBJ2-7; the match to TRBD2 covers 7 bases. The CDR3 spans 14 residues. Trimming cost V 8 bases and J 5 bases; bases outside gene matches: 12. Germline-derived CDR1 and CDR2 are MNHEY and SVGAGI. CDR3 protein: CASRGGKRVHEQYF. Here the CDR3 DNA reads TGTGCCAGCCGCGGGGGAAAAAGGGTCCACGAGCAGTACTTC.

DNA of the CDR3: TGTGCCAGCAGTGAGGGACAACCGAACACTGAAGCTTTCTTT. Translating gives CASSEGQPNTEAFF. This chain links TRBV2 with TRBJ1-1, with a weak D call TRBD1 (6 bases). Germline CDR1 reads SNHLY; CDR2 reads FYNNEI. Trimming took 3 bases from V and 1 from J, leaving 9 bases between them. The CDR3 length is 14 residues.

The chain carries TRBV7-9 and TRBJ1-1, with D perhaps matching TRBD1 (6 bases). CDR1 is SEHNR and CDR2 is FQNEAQ in the germline V gene (reference sequence). V was trimmed by 3 bases and J by 1 base, leaving 9 bases between them. This CDR3 is 14 amino acids long. The CDR3 is CASSFGTQNTEAFF. Written as DNA, the CDR3 is TGTGCCAGCAGCTTCGGGACACAGAACACTGAAGCTTTCTTT. The full variable domain, its missing parts supplied by reference TRBV7-9 and TRBJ1-1, is DTGVSQNPRHKITKRGQNVTFRCDPISEHNRLYWYRQTLGQGPEFLTYFQNEAQLEKSRLLSDRFSAERPKGSFSTLEIQRTEQGDSAMYLCASSFGTQNTEAFFGQGTRLTVV.

The CDR3 here is CASSEGYYNSPLHF. DNA for the CDR3: TGTGCCAGTTCCGAGGGTTACTATAATTCACCCCTCCACTTT. This chain links TRBV27 with TRBJ1-6; no reliable D call. Deletions cut 9 bases from V and 3 bases from J, with 12 bases between. From germline, CDR1 is MNHEY and CDR2 SMNVEV (reference sequence). The length of the CDR3 is 14 residues.

The sample holds a few counts of this clone. The CDR3 region is CASSDWGETQYF. DNA for the CDR3: TGTGCCAGCAGTGACTGGGGGGAGACCCAGTACTTC. The V call is TRBV5-6, the J call TRBJ2-5; D might be TRBD1 or TRBD2, each matching 5 bases. This CDR3 comprises 12 residues. Germline V lookup: CDR1 SGHDT, CDR2 YYEEEE. The V gene lost 5 bases and the J gene lost 5 bases, with 10 bases spanning the gap.

The gene calls are TRBV9 and TRBJ2-3, with unresolved D. The CDR3 spans 13 residues. Germline loops: CDR1 SGDLS, CDR2 YYNGEE. Trimming removed 1 base from V and 1 base from J, with 4 bases in between. The DNA for the CDR3 is TGTGCCAGCAGCGTAAGGGGCACAGATACGCAGTATTTT. This encodes CASSVRGTDTQYF. Together with reference TRBV9 and TRBJ2-3, the CDR3 gives the full variable domain: DSGVTQTPKHLITATGQRVTLRCSPRSGDLSVYWYQQSLDQGLQFLIQYYNGEERAKGNILERFSAQQFPDLHSELNLSSLELGDSALYFCASSVRGTDTQYFGPGTRLTVL.

A few counts support this clone. The V gene is TRBV29-1, the J gene TRBJ2-7; 8 bases map to TRBD1. CDR1 and CDR2 from the germline V gene are SQVTM and ANQGSEA. CDR3 length: 14 residues. With V trimmed by 4 bases and J by 3 bases, 8 bases remained unmatched. The DNA for the CDR3 is TGCAGCGTTGCCGACAGGGGTTTGAGCTACGAGCAGTACTTC. It codes for CSVADRGLSYEQYF.

There are a few counts of this clone. V gene TRBV27 combines with J gene TRBJ2-3; D not certain. The CDR3 is 13 amino acids. Germline V gene lookup returns CDR1 MNHEY and CDR2 SMNVEV (reference sequence). V lost 3 bases to trimming and J lost 2 bases, with 6 bases between them. CDR3 region: CASSLGNTDTQYF. DNA of the CDR3: TGTGCCAGCAGTTTGGGAAACACAGATACGCAGTATTTT.

The V and J genes are TRBV29-1 and TRBJ2-6; 8 positions agree with TRBD1. Trimming took 5 bases from V and 0 from J; bases not matched to a gene: 9. The germline V gene encodes CDR1 SQVTM and CDR2 ANQGSEA. CDR3 length equals 17 residues. CDR3 region: CSVPNRDRSSGANVLTF. DNA for the CDR3: TGCAGCGTTCCAAATCGGGACAGGAGCTCTGGGGCCAACGTCCTGACTTTC.